One and the same sample provided the 13 T cell receptor beta chains below, sequenced in a study of T-cell memory formation after mild COVID-19. TCRdb ran MiXCR on the 5' RACE reads and lists one entry per CDR3 protein. The sample consists of more than 300,000 distinct CDR3 sequences, 20% to 25% of them appearing once. Sequences were obtained from PBMCs or a T cell subset sorted from them (not recorded which). Receptors were obtained from a man aged 18 to 29 who had mild COVID-19 (a few samples of this study predate the infection). Cell type and time point are not known.

The sample holds many counts of this clonotype. The gene calls are TRBV7-9 and TRBJ1-1; D may be TRBD1 (5 bases). Germline CDR1 and CDR2: SEHNR and FQNEAQ (reference sequence). Trimming removed 5 bases at V and 5 bases at J, with 12 bases between. This CDR3 is built from 13 residues. Here the CDR3 DNA reads TGTGCCAGCAGCCTGGGGGTTGGGACTGAAGCTTTCTTT. This translates into CASSLGVGTEAFF.

This CDR3 is CAIKEDTTNTGELFF. For the CDR3, the DNA is TGTGCCATCAAAGAGGACACTACGAACACCGGGGAGCTGTTTTTT. This rearrangement joins TRBV10-3 to TRBJ2-2, with TRBD1 as a possible D gene (5 bases). CDR1 is ENHRY, CDR2 SYGVKD, per germline. V was cut by 7 bases and J by 0 bases, with 12 bases left in between. This CDR3 is built from 15 residues.

In this sample, this clonotype turned up many times. The chain links TRBV10-3 to TRBJ1-3, with D maybe TRBD1 (6 bases). Germline V gives CDR1 ENHRY, CDR2 SYGVKD. The CDR3 runs to 15 residues. V was clipped by 6 bases and J by 1 base, with 13 bases between them. CDR3 protein: CAIRLGGRSGNTIYF. The CDR3 DNA reads TGTGCCATCAGACTCGGGGGGCGGTCTGGAAACACCATATATTTT.

This clonotype was counted a few times. The rearrangement joins TRBV20-1 to TRBJ1-5; 7 positions agree with TRBD1. CDR1 is DFQATT and CDR2 is SNEGSKA in the germline V gene (reference sequence). Germline trimming cut 1 base from V and 0 bases from J; bases unmatched to any gene: 12. The CDR3 is 18 amino acids. Here the CDR3 reads CSARGPGQSLYSNQPQHF. In nucleotides, the CDR3 is TGCAGTGCTAGAGGTCCGGGACAGAGTCTATATAGCAATCAGCCCCAGCATTTT.

The table lists this clonotype with a few counts. The chain has TRBV4-1 and TRBJ2-7, with a weak D call TRBD2 (5 bases). The CDR3 covers 16 residues. Germline V gene data show CDR1 as MGHRA and CDR2 as YSYEKL. Trimming stripped 0 bases from V and 2 bases from J, with 14 bases between. The CDR3 coding sequence is TGCGCCAGCAGCCAAGATCGGGGAGAAGTCCCCTACGAGCAGTACTTC. Its protein product is CASSQDRGEVPYEQYF.

J is TRBJ1-2 and V is TRBV7-3, with no clear D. Between the trimmed V and J ends, which lost 4 bases and 2 bases, there was a span of 8 bases. There are 13 residues in the CDR3. Germline V gives CDR1 SGHTA, CDR2 FQGTGA. The CDR3 DNA is TGTGCCAGCAGCTCCGACACCAACTATGGCTACACCTTC. Its translation is CASSSDTNYGYTF. The entire variable domain, with the rest obtained from reference TRBV7-3 and TRBJ1-2, is as follows: GAGVSQTPSNKVTEKGKYVELRCDPISGHTALYWYRQSLGQGPEFLIYFQGTGAADDSGLPNDRFFAVRPEGSVSTLKIQRTERGDSAVYLCASSSDTNYGYTFGSGTRLTVV.

This chain connects TRBV7-2 to TRBJ2-2; D remains ambiguous. V was clipped by 8 bases and J by 4 bases, with 11 bases between them. This CDR3 region has 13 residues. Germline V lookup: CDR1 SGHTA, CDR2 FQGNSA. The chain's CDR3 is CASSTYSTGELFF. The CDR3 nucleotides are TGTGCCAGCTCGACATACAGCACCGGGGAGCTGTTTTTT.

Only one count was recorded for this clonotype. The chain carries TRBV6-6 and TRBJ1-5; D unresolved. CDR3 length equals 14 residues. Germline V gives CDR1 MNHNY, CDR2 SVGAGI (reference sequence). The germline V and J ends were trimmed by 0 bases and 7 bases, with 10 bases remaining between them. CDR3 in amino acids: CASSYSMGWQPQHF. CDR3 DNA sequence: TGTGCCAGCAGTTACTCGATGGGGTGGCAGCCCCAGCATTTT.

Concerning this clonotype itself: An end of the junction does not agree with germline; a read error may underlie this. The chain has TRBV6-1 and TRBJ1-6; 7 bases fit TRBD1. This CDR3 has 12 residues. The germline V gene encodes CDR1 MNHNS and CDR2 SASEGT. The CDR3 bases are TGTGCCAGCAGTCCAGGGACAGTTTGGGGGATTTTT. This gives the protein CASSPGTVWGIF.

There are a few counts of this clonotype. The V gene is TRBV12-3 or TRBV12-4, the J gene TRBJ2-7; the D gene is possibly TRBD2 (6 bases). Trimming stripped 6 bases from V and 7 bases from J, with 16 bases between. The CDR3 sequence is 13 residues long. This CDR3 is CASSRNGRGEQYV. As DNA, the CDR3 is TGTGCCAGCAGCCGCAATGGGCGGGGTGAGCAGTACGTC.

In this sample, this clonotype turned up a few times. The gene calls are TRBV29-1 and TRBJ1-2; maybe TRBD1 (5 bases). This CDR3 has 11 residues. The V gene lost 5 bases and the J gene lost 10 bases, with 14 bases spanning the gap. Germline V gene data show CDR1 as SQVTM and CDR2 as ANQGSEA. Written as DNA, the CDR3 is TGCAGCGTTCGGGACGAATACTTCTACACCTTC. Amino acid sequence: CSVRDEYFYTF.

The chain is built from TRBV5-1 and TRBJ1-1; TRBD1 is a possible D gene (5 bases). CDR1 is SGHRS and CDR2 is YFSETQ in the germline V gene. Deletions cut 1 base from V and 10 bases from J, with 17 bases between. The CDR3 runs to 14 residues. CDR3 in DNA: TGCGCCAGCAGCTTGTCTCTAAATACGGGGCGAGCTTTCTTT. Residues: CASSLSLNTGRAFF.

This clonotype was seen repeatedly, ten times or more. This sequence joins TRBV5-1 and TRBJ1-4; possible D gene TRBD1, 5 bases. CDR1 SGHRS and CDR2 YFSETQ come from the germline V gene. The CDR3 is made up of 14 amino acids. V gave up 4 bases and J gave up 1 base, with 8 bases separating them. For the CDR3, the DNA is TGCGCCAGCAGCCGAGGGGTAACTAATGAAAAACTGTTTTTT. Translated: CASSRGVTNEKLFF. The complete variable domain, with remaining parts taken from reference TRBV5-1 and TRBJ1-4, reads KAGVTQTPRYLIKTRGQQVTLSCSPISGHRSVSWYQQTPGQGLQFLFEYFSETQRNKGNFPGRFSGRQFSNSRSEMNVSTLELGDSALYLCASSRGVTNEKLFFGSGTQLSVL.